One T cell receptor beta chain is described in this entry. This specimen comes from a study of T cell responses to AZD1222 COVID-19 vaccine. The CDR3 runs to 13 residues. V was pared by 5 bases and J by 1 base, with 8 bases between. From germline, CDR1 is SEHNR and CDR2 FQNEAQ (reference sequence). Here immunoSEQ multiplex PCR was the method, and the copy in TCRdb shows in-frame clones only, minus some. This sample yields roughly 78,000 clones, of which about 82% are seen a single time; around 3% belongs to the top ten. The clonotype comes from an adult in good health. Specimen: peripheral blood, collected on day 0 of AZD1222 vaccination. J is TRBJ1-1 and V is TRBV7-9; D is unclear. The CDR3 loop is CASSLTPNTEAFF. CDR3 sequence (DNA): TGTGCCAGCAGCCTGACCCCGAACACTGAAGCTTTCTTT.